Presented here are 2 T cell receptor beta chains from one specimen sequenced in a study of Graves' ophthalmopathy and Graves' hyperthyroidism. The sequenced template was RNA, covering the TCR beta CDR3 region. An opening RT-PCR round employed HTBI primers and preceded a second-round multiplex PCR. TCRdb redid the calling of the multiplex PCR reads with MiXCR, one entry per CDR3 protein. The table records 500,000 to 800,000 distinct CDR3 sequences, about two fifths of them present only once. The sequencing sample was made of peripheral blood. These TCRs come from an adult man with Graves' ophthalmopathy.

In this sample, this clonotype turned up many times. The gene calls are TRBV29-1 and TRBJ2-5, with 11 bases identical to TRBD2. The germline V gene encodes CDR1 SQVTM and CDR2 ANQGSEA. J was trimmed by 4 bases and V by 4 bases; bases with no gene match: 8. CDR3 length: 15 amino acids. The DNA for the CDR3 is TGCAGCGTTGTGATAGCGGGGGGGCCAGGAGAGACCCAGTACTTC. Protein sequence: CSVVIAGGPGETQYF.

This chain's CDR3 is CASSLVSLGQGEYEQYF. CDR3 DNA sequence: TGCGCCAGCAGCTTGGTTAGTTTAGGACAGGGGGAGTACGAGCAGTACTTC. V gene TRBV5-1 combines with J gene TRBJ2-7; 10 nucleotides match TRBD1. The CDR3 sequence is 17 residues long. The J segment lost 4 bases and the V segment lost 0 bases, leaving 10 bases of the junction unmatched. CDR1 is SGHRS, CDR2 YFSETQ, per germline.